The 31 T cell receptor beta chains listed next were all sequenced from one sample in a study of cytomegalovirus exposure and HLA in healthy donors. Amplification used 60 Vbeta primers and 13 Jbeta primers. Sequencing used immunoSEQ multiplex PCR; TCRdb keeps in-frame clones, though not all of them. The sample yields about 170,000 clones, under 80% seen once. Sequenced input: PBMCs. The receptor set was obtained from a female donor in good health and CMV-seronegative.

The chain carries TRBV25-1 and TRBJ1-6; D remains ambiguous. V lost 1 base and J 16 bases, leaving 14 bases between the germline ends. This CDR3 spans 13 amino acids. Germline-derived CDR1 and CDR2 are MGHDK and SYGVNS. The CDR3 loop reads CASSELSRLRLHF. The CDR3 bases are TGTGCCAGCAGTGAATTGTCCAGGTTGAGACTCCACTTT.

This rearrangement joins TRBV13 to TRBJ2-3; the D gene is possibly TRBD1 (7 bases). The germline V gene encodes CDR1 PRHDT and CDR2 FYEKMQ (reference sequence). The V and J ends lost 5 bases and 1 base respectively, with 16 bases between them. The CDR3 length is 16 residues. In DNA, the CDR3 is TGTGCCAGCAGCCGCTCCCAGGGGGGTGGCACAGATACGCAGTATTTT. It translates to CASSRSQGGGTDTQYF. The entire variable domain, with the rest obtained from reference TRBV13 and TRBJ2-3, is as follows: AAGVIQSPRHLIKEKRETATLKCYPIPRHDTVYWYQQGPGQDPQFLISFYEKMQSDKGSIPDRFSAQQFSDYHSELNMSSLELGDSALYFCASSRSQGGGTDTQYFGPGTRLTVL.

The chain recombines TRBV7-2 with TRBJ1-1; D not certain. Germline CDR1 and CDR2: SGHTA and FQGNSA. V lost 1 base, J lost 3 bases, and 15 bases lay in between. The length of the CDR3 is 16 residues. CDR3 bases: TGTGCCAGCAGCTTAGAATCGTGGGCGCCCCACACTGAAGCTTTCTTT. It yields the protein CASSLESWAPHTEAFF. Filled out from reference TRBV7-2 and TRBJ1-1, the complete variable domain reads GAGVSQSPSNKVTEKGKDVELRCDPISGHTALYWYRQSLGQGLEFLIYFQGNSAPDKSGLPSDRFSAERTGGSVSTLTIQRTQQEDSAVYLCASSLESWAPHTEAFFGQGTRLTVV.

With respect to this clone: The sample has other DNA sequences that encode this CDR3 too. The chain has TRBV5-1 and TRBJ2-1; the match to TRBD2 covers 11 bases. V shed 2 bases, J shed 0 bases, and the junction held 1 base outside the gene matches. This CDR3 is 16 amino acids long. The germline gives CDR1 SGHRS, CDR2 YFSETQ. The CDR3 loop is CASSLTSGSSYNEQFF. CDR3 coding DNA: TGCGCCAGCAGCTTAACTAGCGGGAGCTCCTACAATGAGCAGTTCTTC. Drawing the rest from reference TRBV5-1 and TRBJ2-1, the complete variable domain is KAGVTQTPRYLIKTRGQQVTLSCSPISGHRSVSWYQQTPGQGLQFLFEYFSETQRNKGNFPGRFSGRQFSNSRSEMNVSTLELGDSALYLCASSLTSGSSYNEQFFGPGTRLTVL.

The CDR3 is CASTPPDRGRTEAFF. The DNA for the CDR3 is TGTGCCAGCACCCCTCCCGACAGGGGTAGGACTGAAGCTTTCTTT. The chain joins TRBV7-9 to TRBJ1-1, with 8 nucleotides matching TRBD1. Losses at the gene ends were 7 bases for V and 5 bases for J; bases not matched to a gene: 12. The CDR3 covers 15 residues. Germline V lookup: CDR1 SEHNR, CDR2 FQNEAQ (reference sequence).

For this clone: One end of the junction fails to match germline, which may point to a read error. The J gene is TRBJ2-5, the V gene TRBV11-2; 15 bases match TRBD2. This CDR3 spans 15 amino acids. Germline loops: CDR1 SGHAT, CDR2 FQNNGV. In DNA, the CDR3 is TGTGCCGGCAGCCCGGGACTAGCGGGGGGTTTGACCCAGTACTTC. Its translation is CAGSPGLAGGLTQYF. The variable domain in full, completed from reference TRBV11-2 and TRBJ2-5, reads EAGVAQSPRYKIIEKRQSVAFWCNPISGHATLYWYQQILGQGPKLLIQFQNNGVVDDSQLPKDRFSAERLKGVDSTLKIQPAKLEDSAVYLCAGSPGLAGGLTQYFGPGTRLLVL.

The CDR3 DNA sequence: TGTGCCAGCAGCACAGCTAGCGGGCGGGAGACCCAGTACTTC. Amino acids: CASSTASGRETQYF. V and J are TRBV5-6 and TRBJ2-5; TRBD2 aligns across 8 bases. Germline trimming cut 4 bases from V and 5 bases from J; bases unmatched to any gene: 7. Germline V CDR1 and CDR2: SGHDT, YYEEEE. This CDR3 has 14 amino acids.

The rearrangement joins TRBV7-2 to TRBJ1-1, with D perhaps TRBD1 (6 bases). Per the germline V gene, CDR1 is SGHTA and CDR2 is FQGNSA. The CDR3 consists of 18 residues. The V and J ends lost 5 bases and 1 base respectively, with 23 bases between them. The CDR3 DNA sequence: TGTGCCAGCAGCCTACGATATGGTGGGGGCGCCGGGAACACTGAAGCTTTCTTT. As protein: CASSLRYGGGAGNTEAFF.

In its sample, this clone was seen once. This chain joins TRBV18 and TRBJ2-1; 13 bases fit TRBD2. The germline V gene encodes CDR1 KGHSH and CDR2 LQKENI. This CDR3 is 18 amino acids long. The ends lost 6 bases at V and 2 bases at J; junction bases unmatched: 10. CDR3 amino acids: CASSPGLAGTITYNEQFF. DNA of the CDR3: TGTGCCAGCTCCCCGGGACTAGCGGGGACCATAACCTACAATGAGCAGTTCTTC.

The chain joins TRBV28 to TRBJ2-1; no firm D call. CDR3 length: 11 amino acids. Trimming cost V 6 bases and J 5 bases, with 5 bases left between them. Germline-derived CDR1 and CDR2 are MDHEN and SYDVKM. The CDR3 DNA is TGTGCCAGCAGGGCAGACAATGAGCAGTTCTTC. Encoded protein: CASRADNEQFF.

The CDR3 sequence is CAWNREGGELFF. The CDR3 DNA is TGTGCCTGGAACAGGGAGGGGGGGGAGCTGTTTTTT. The chain is built from TRBV30 and TRBJ2-2, with a possible D match to TRBD2 (7 bases). CDR3 length: 12 residues. In germline, CDR1 is GTSNPN, CDR2 SVGIG (reference sequence). With 4 bases removed from V and 8 bases from J, the gap between germline ends came to 11 bases.

The chain carries TRBV28 and TRBJ1-1; tentative D call: TRBD1 (6 bases). V lost 5 bases to trimming and J lost 7 bases, with 14 bases between them. The CDR3 contains 13 residues. Germline V gene lookup returns CDR1 MDHEN and CDR2 SYDVKM. The CDR3 loop is CASSEGGGFEAFF. The CDR3, as DNA: TGTGCCAGCAGTGAGGGGGGGGGCTTTGAAGCTTTCTTT.

CDR3 nucleotides: TGTGCCACGTGGGTGCGATGGGGCAGGTTAGAAACTGAAGCTTTCTTT. Its translation: CATWVRWGRLETEAFF. The chain is built from TRBV28 and TRBJ1-1, with D possibly matching TRBD1 (5 bases). This CDR3 is 16 amino acids long. Trimming shortened V by 10 bases and J by 5 bases, and 26 bases separated the two germline ends. CDR1 and CDR2 from the germline V gene are MDHEN and SYDVKM.

The rearrangement uses TRBV27 and TRBJ2-5, with a possible D match to TRBD2 (5 bases). Trimming removed 2 bases from V and 5 bases from J, with 18 bases in between. This CDR3 comprises 16 residues. Germline CDR1 is MNHEY and CDR2 is SMNVEV (reference sequence). This chain's CDR3 is CASSLGFGGRRETQYF. The CDR3 DNA reads as TGTGCCAGCAGTTTAGGGTTCGGAGGACGGCGGGAGACCCAGTACTTC.

The chain is built from TRBV7-9 and TRBJ2-3, with 14 nucleotides matching TRBD2. V shed 5 bases and J 6 bases; nucleotides not matched to a gene: 7. CDR3 size: 16 residues. Germline-derived CDR1 and CDR2 are SEHNR and FQNEAQ (reference sequence). The CDR3 loop reads CASSPTGTSGGDTQYF. The CDR3 DNA reads as TGTGCCAGCAGCCCTACGGGGACTAGCGGGGGCGATACGCAGTATTTT.

The chain joins TRBV2 to TRBJ2-3; 9 positions agree with TRBD1. Germline V CDR1 and CDR2: SNHLY, FYNNEI. Trimming cost V 5 bases and J 4 bases; bases outside gene matches: 7. This CDR3 has 15 amino acids. CDR3 loop: CASSRDREWADTQYF. The CDR3 region has the DNA TGTGCCAGCAGTCGGGACAGGGAGTGGGCAGATACGCAGTATTTT.

This clone came up a few times. The chain has TRBV27 and TRBJ1-5; 9 bases match TRBD1. The V gene's germline CDR1 is MNHEY and CDR2 SMNVEV (reference sequence). The CDR3 extends over 15 amino acids. Germline trimming cut 5 bases from V and 1 base from J; bases unmatched to any gene: 3. CDR3 region: CASSEGQGSNQPQHF. The CDR3 DNA follows: TGTGCCAGCAGTGAGGGACAGGGAAGCAATCAGCCCCAGCATTTT.

The chain is built from TRBV29-1 and TRBJ2-1; TRBD1 agrees at 9 bases. The germline CDR1 and CDR2 sequences are SQVTM and ANQGSEA. V lost 8 bases to trimming and J lost 7 bases; unmatched junction nucleotides: 12. The CDR3 loop spans 14 amino acids. The CDR3 DNA reads as TGCAGCAAAACAGGGGGCGGAGTGATGAATGAGCAGTTCTTC. Its translation is CSKTGGGVMNEQFF.

In its sample, this clone was seen once. The genes are TRBV6-1 and TRBJ1-1; D perhaps matches TRBD1 (5 bases). The CDR3 consists of 14 residues. Trimming shortened V by 8 bases and J by 0 bases, and 13 bases separated the two germline ends. Germline values: CDR1 MNHNS, CDR2 SASEGT. The CDR3 is CASELGGVNTEAFF. As DNA, the CDR3 is TGTGCCAGCGAGCTTGGAGGGGTGAACACTGAAGCTTTCTTT.

This clone was counted once. J is TRBJ1-5 and V is TRBV5-6, with a tentative D call TRBD1 (6 bases). V dropped 4 bases and J dropped 4 bases, with 15 bases sitting between them. Germline V gives CDR1 SGHDT, CDR2 YYEEEE. The CDR3 spans 15 residues. CDR3 sequence reads: CASSLLGQTNQPQHF. CDR3 in DNA: TGTGCCAGCAGCCTACTAGGACAGACGAATCAGCCCCAGCATTTT.

This clone has just a few counts. The chain links TRBV4-1 to TRBJ2-2; TRBD2 is a possible D gene (5 bases). The CDR3 is 16 residues long. Germline-derived CDR1 and CDR2 are MGHRA and YSYEKL. V was cut by 0 bases and J by 5 bases, with 13 bases left in between. The CDR3 loop reads CASSQDVGVLTGELFF. In DNA form, the CDR3 reads TGCGCCAGCAGCCAAGATGTGGGAGTTTTAACCGGGGAGCTGTTTTTT.

V and J are TRBV4-3 and TRBJ2-1; 10 positions agree with TRBD2. This CDR3 has 17 residues. Per the germline V gene, CDR1 is LGHNA and CDR2 is YSLEER. With V trimmed by 0 bases and J by 9 bases, 11 bases remained unmatched. The DNA of the CDR3 is TGCGCCAGCAGCCAAGATACCCTAGCGGGGGTGATCTTTGAGCAGTTCTTC. This translates into CASSQDTLAGVIFEQFF.

CDR3 nucleotides: TGTGCCGCCGGGACAGGCCTGAACACTGAAGCTTTCTTT. Amino acid sequence: CAAGTGLNTEAFF. This chain uses TRBV7-9 with TRBJ1-1; 8 nucleotides line up with TRBD1. The germline V gene has CDR1 SEHNR and CDR2 FQNEAQ (reference sequence). The junction had 5 bases not matched to a gene; V was cut back by 11 bases and J by 0 bases. This CDR3 has 13 residues.

This clone was found a few times. This chain links TRBV7-3 with TRBJ2-3; 8 positions match TRBD2. J gave up 1 base and V 3 bases, and 0 bases lay outside the gene matches. Germline V gives CDR1 SGHTA, CDR2 FQGTGA. CDR3 length: 14 residues. The CDR3 loop reads CASSFSGGTDTQYF. Written as DNA, the CDR3 is TGTGCCAGCAGCTTTAGCGGGGGCACAGATACGCAGTATTTT.

With respect to this clone: The identical CDR3 is also encoded by other nucleotide sequences in the sample. V usage is TRBV2 and J usage is TRBJ2-7; 9 bases match TRBD1. V trimming: 6 bases; J trimming: 1 base; junction bases outside the gene matches: 4. Germline CDR1 reads SNHLY; CDR2 reads FYNNEI. This CDR3 region has 14 residues. CDR3 region: CASRETGGSYEQYF. The CDR3 DNA reads TGTGCCAGCAGGGAGACAGGGGGATCCTACGAGCAGTACTTC. The full variable domain, in which reference TRBV2 and TRBJ2-7 provide the parts outside the CDR3, is EPEVTQTPSHQVTQMGQEVILRCVPISNHLYFYWYRQILGQKVEFLVSFYNNEISEKSEIFDDQFSVERPDGSNFTLKIRSTKLEDSAMYFCASRETGGSYEQYFGPGTRLTVT.

The CDR3 sequence is CASSQTSGSENEQFF. DNA for the CDR3: TGTGCCAGCAGCCAGACTAGCGGGAGCGAGAATGAGCAGTTCTTC. The chain recombines TRBV7-3 with TRBJ2-1; 12 bases map to TRBD2. CDR3 length: 15 residues. Per the germline V gene, CDR1 is SGHTA and CDR2 is FQGTGA. With V trimmed by 5 bases and J by 7 bases, 6 bases remained unmatched.

The rearrangement uses TRBV6-5 and TRBJ2-1; 10 bases line up with TRBD2. CDR3 length equals 15 residues. CDR1 MNHEY and CDR2 SVGAGI come from the germline V gene. V lost 4 bases and J lost 6; bases outside the gene matches: 6. The CDR3 loop reads CASSSSSGSPNEQFF. CDR3 nucleotides: TGTGCCAGCAGTTCCTCTAGCGGGAGCCCCAATGAGCAGTTCTTC.

The chain recombines TRBV29-1 with TRBJ2-3; D remains ambiguous. V was pared by 1 base and J by 0 bases, with 11 bases between. Germline CDR1 is SQVTM and CDR2 is ANQGSEA. The CDR3 has 15 amino acids. The CDR3 DNA follows: TGCAGCGTTGAAGCCTTACTTCTTAGCACAGATACGCAGTATTTT. Translating gives CSVEALLLSTDTQYF.

The chain employs TRBV29-1 and TRBJ1-2; 8 positions match TRBD1. The CDR3 consists of 13 residues. Germline assignment: CDR1 SQVTM and CDR2 ANQGSEA. J lost 4 bases, V lost 6 bases, and 7 bases had no gene match. CDR3 sequence reads: CSVGPGGGYGYTF. CDR3 bases: TGCAGCGTGGGCCCAGGGGGCGGCTATGGCTACACCTTC.

V is TRBV20-1 and J is TRBJ1-1; no clear D gene. Germline V CDR1 and CDR2: DFQATT, SNEGSKA (reference sequence). The CDR3 extends over 11 amino acids. The germline V and J ends were trimmed by 4 bases and 3 bases, with 6 bases remaining between them. CDR3 amino acids: CSAKSDTEAFF. CDR3 in DNA: TGCAGTGCTAAAAGCGACACTGAAGCTTTCTTT.

The V call is TRBV28, the J call TRBJ2-6, with a possible D match to TRBD2 (6 bases). The V and J ends lost 4 bases and 3 bases respectively, with 7 bases between them. Germline CDR1 and CDR2: MDHEN and SYDVKM. The CDR3 contains 14 residues. The CDR3 DNA is TGTGCCAGCAGTTGGACTATTGGGGCCAACGTCCTGACTTTC. Residues: CASSWTIGANVLTF.